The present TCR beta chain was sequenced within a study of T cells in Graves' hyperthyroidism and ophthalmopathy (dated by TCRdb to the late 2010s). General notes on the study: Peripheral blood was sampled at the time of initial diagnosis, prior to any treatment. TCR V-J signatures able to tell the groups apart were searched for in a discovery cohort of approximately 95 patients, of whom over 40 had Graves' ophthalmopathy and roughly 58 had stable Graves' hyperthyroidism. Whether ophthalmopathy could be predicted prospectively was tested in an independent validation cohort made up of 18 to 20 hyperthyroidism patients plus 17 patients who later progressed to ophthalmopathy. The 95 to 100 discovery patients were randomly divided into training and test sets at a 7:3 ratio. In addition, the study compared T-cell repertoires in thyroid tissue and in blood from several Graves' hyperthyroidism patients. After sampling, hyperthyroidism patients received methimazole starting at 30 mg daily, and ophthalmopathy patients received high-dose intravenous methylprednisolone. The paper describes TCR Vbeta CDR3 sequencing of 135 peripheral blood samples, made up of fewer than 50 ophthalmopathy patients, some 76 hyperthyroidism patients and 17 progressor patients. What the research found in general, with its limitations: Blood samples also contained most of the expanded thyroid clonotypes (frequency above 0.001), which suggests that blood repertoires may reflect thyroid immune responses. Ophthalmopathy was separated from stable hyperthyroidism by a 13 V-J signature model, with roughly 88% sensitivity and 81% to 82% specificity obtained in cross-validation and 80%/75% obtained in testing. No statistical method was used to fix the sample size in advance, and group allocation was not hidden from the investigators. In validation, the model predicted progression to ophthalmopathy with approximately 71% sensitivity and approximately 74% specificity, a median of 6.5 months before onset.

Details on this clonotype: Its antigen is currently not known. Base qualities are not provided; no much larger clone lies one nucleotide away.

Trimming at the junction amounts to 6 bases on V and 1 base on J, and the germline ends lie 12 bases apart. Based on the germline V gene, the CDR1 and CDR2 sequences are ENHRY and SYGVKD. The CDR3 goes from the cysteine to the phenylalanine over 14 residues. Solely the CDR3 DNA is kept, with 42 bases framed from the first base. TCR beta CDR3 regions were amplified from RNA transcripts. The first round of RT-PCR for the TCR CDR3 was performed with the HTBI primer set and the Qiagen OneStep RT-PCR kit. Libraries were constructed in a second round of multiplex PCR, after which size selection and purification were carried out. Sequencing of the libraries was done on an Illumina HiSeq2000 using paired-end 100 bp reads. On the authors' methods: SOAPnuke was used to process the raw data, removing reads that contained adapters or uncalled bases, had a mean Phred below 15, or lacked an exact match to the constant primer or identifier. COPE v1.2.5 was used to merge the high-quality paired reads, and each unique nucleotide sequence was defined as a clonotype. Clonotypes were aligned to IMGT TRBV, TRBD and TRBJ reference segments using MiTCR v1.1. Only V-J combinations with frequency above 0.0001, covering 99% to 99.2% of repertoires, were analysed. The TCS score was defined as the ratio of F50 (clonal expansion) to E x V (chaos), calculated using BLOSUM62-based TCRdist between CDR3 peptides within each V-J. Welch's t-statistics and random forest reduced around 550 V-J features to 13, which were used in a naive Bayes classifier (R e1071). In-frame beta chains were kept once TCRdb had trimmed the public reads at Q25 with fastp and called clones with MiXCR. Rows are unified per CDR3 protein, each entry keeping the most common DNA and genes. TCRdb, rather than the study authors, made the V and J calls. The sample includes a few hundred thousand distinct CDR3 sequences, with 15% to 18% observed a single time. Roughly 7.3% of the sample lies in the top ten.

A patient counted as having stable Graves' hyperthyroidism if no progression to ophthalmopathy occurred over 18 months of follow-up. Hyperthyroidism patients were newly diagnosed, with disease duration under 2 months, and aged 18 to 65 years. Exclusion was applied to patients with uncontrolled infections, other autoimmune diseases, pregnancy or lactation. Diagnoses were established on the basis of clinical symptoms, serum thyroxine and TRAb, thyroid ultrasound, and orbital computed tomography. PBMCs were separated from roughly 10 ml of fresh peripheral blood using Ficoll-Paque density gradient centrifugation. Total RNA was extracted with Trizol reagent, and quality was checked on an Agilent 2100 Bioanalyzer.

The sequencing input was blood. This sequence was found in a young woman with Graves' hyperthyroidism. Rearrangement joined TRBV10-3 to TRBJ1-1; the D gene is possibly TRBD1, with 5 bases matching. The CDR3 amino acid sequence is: CAIRENGGNTEAFF. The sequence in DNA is TGTGCCATCAGGGAAAATGGGGGGAACACTGAAGCTTTCTTT.